Sequencing of this T cell receptor beta chain was carried out in a study of early T cells in non-severe SARS-CoV-2 infection. This clonotype was seen ten or more times. TCRdb analysed the 5' RACE reads with MiXCR anew, one entry per CDR3 protein. The sample lists about 80,000 distinct CDR3 sequences; 5% were seen once. This CDR3 is 14 amino acids long. The V gene end was trimmed by 6 bases and the J gene end by 4 bases; junction bases not matched to a gene: 8. The chain links TRBV12-3 or TRBV12-4 to TRBJ1-1; 7 bases are a match to TRBD1. This receptor was obtained from an adult who was a healthcare worker with PCR-confirmed SARS-CoV-2 infection or an uninfected control (not recorded which). Sequencing used whole blood, obtained at baseline. The CDR3 sequence is CASSRQGWATEAFF. CDR3 nucleotides: TGTGCCAGCAGCCGACAGGGATGGGCCACTGAAGCTTTCTTT.